Each of the 12 T cell receptor beta chains below was sequenced from the same sample in a study of radiotherapy plus CTLA-4 blockade in lung cancer listed by TCRdb under 2018. Receptors were amplified or captured by the immunoSEQ multiplex PCR assay. In TCRdb, the immuneACCESS table is reduced to in-frame sequences with V and J assigned. These tables do not hold every clone; where another copy was compared, an unresolved V gene accounts for under half, and the others remain unexplained. Here the sample has approximately 47,000 clones; roughly 60% occur a single time. The top ten clonotypes cover less than 20% of the sample. Sample: peripheral blood, taken from a patient treated with radiotherapy plus ipilimumab. These receptors all come from a human donor with non-small cell lung cancer who had a partial response to radiotherapy plus ipilimumab.

The chain carries TRBV7-2 and TRBJ2-4; 8 bases agree with TRBD1. The length of the CDR3 is 16 residues. Trimming took 2 bases from V and 6 from J; bases not matched to a gene: 9. The V gene's germline CDR1 is SGHTA and CDR2 FQGNSA. Here the CDR3 DNA reads TGTGCCAGCAGCTTATTCCAGGGGGCGGCGGGAAACATTCAGTACTTC. Translated, it gives CASSLFQGAAGNIQYF.

The rearrangement joins TRBV7-8 to TRBJ1-1, with D perhaps matching TRBD1 (5 bases). CDR3 length: 15 amino acids. Per the germline V gene, CDR1 is SGHVS and CDR2 is FQNEAQ. With 1 base removed from V and 1 base from J, the gap between germline ends came to 10 bases. The CDR3 spells CASSLVWQGNTEAFF. The CDR3 DNA reads TGTGCCAGCAGCTTAGTATGGCAGGGGAACACTGAAGCTTTCTTT.

V gene TRBV6-5 combines with J gene TRBJ1-4; D call uncertain. This CDR3 region has 13 residues. Trimming left V 5 bases short and J 4 bases short, with 8 bases between. Germline assignment: CDR1 MNHEY and CDR2 SVGAGI. CDR3 loop: CASSVSDNEKLFF. CDR3 coding DNA: TGTGCCAGCAGTGTCAGTGATAATGAAAAACTGTTTTTT.

The chain has TRBV5-1 and TRBJ2-7; D gene uncertain. Between the trimmed V and J ends, which lost 0 bases and 3 bases, there was a span of 4 bases. This CDR3 is built from 12 residues. The germline CDR1 and CDR2 sequences are SGHRS and YFSETQ. The CDR3 DNA is TGCGCCAGCAGCTTGGGAGGCTACGAGCAGTACTTC. Its translation: CASSLGGYEQYF.

This rearrangement joins TRBV13 to TRBJ2-1, with a weak D call TRBD2 (6 bases). Germline V gives CDR1 PRHDT, CDR2 FYEKMQ (reference sequence). V was trimmed by 2 bases and J by 8 bases, leaving 16 bases between them. The CDR3 totals 15 residues. This chain's CDR3 is CASSLRERGEYEQFF. The CDR3, as DNA: TGTGCCAGCAGCTTACGGGAGAGGGGAGAGTATGAGCAGTTCTTC.

The genes are TRBV9 and TRBJ2-3; 12 bases align to TRBD1. This CDR3 is 17 amino acids long. Germline loops: CDR1 SGDLS, CDR2 YYNGEE. Germline trimming cut 2 bases from V and 0 bases from J; bases unmatched to any gene: 4. The CDR3 is CASSVRDRGLSTDTQYF. For the CDR3, the DNA is TGTGCCAGCAGCGTCCGGGACAGGGGGCTTAGCACAGATACGCAGTATTTT.

With regard to this clone: One junction end does not reproduce the germline sequence, and a read error may be involved. This chain uses TRBV6-1 with TRBJ2-7, with TRBD2 as a possible D gene (6 bases). There are 16 residues in the CDR3. The germline gives CDR1 MNHNS, CDR2 SASEGT. The CDR3 sequence: CAISEFRDSSSYEQYF. CDR3 bases: TGTGCCATCAGTGAGTTCCGGGACTCAAGCTCCTACGAGCAGTACTTC.

This chain links TRBV2 with TRBJ2-2, with TRBD2 identical over 8 bases. Per the germline V gene, CDR1 is SNHLY and CDR2 is FYNNEI. The junction had 4 bases not matched to a gene; V was cut back by 5 bases and J by 5 bases. This CDR3 spans 14 amino acids. CDR3 coding DNA: TGTGCCAGCAGTTTCCGGGGGGGGACCGGGGAGCTGTTTTTT. Translating it yields CASSFRGGTGELFF.

CDR3 nucleotide sequence: TGTGCCAGCAGCCCACTGAGGCGCCAGAGCTCCTATAATTCACCCCTCCACTTT. Its protein is CASSPLRRQSSYNSPLHF. V and J are TRBV7-2 and TRBJ1-6; D gene ambiguous. The CDR3 covers 18 residues. Deletions cut 5 bases from V and 0 bases from J, with 17 bases between. Germline CDR1 and CDR2: SGHTA and FQGNSA.

This clone was seen a few times. V and J are TRBV7-8 and TRBJ2-2; no definite D call. The CDR3 length is 16 residues. CDR1 is SGHVS, CDR2 FQNEAQ, per germline. V was cut by 5 bases and J by 4 bases, with 17 bases left in between. CDR3 nucleotides: TGTGCCAGCAGCCGTTTGGCAACCACCAGCACCGGGGAGCTGTTTTTT. It yields the protein CASSRLATTSTGELFF.

V usage is TRBV27 and J usage is TRBJ2-7, with D possibly TRBD2 on 6 matching bases. Trimming shortened V by 5 bases and J by 7 bases, and 18 bases separated the two germline ends. CDR1 is MNHEY, CDR2 SMNVEV, per germline (reference sequence). The CDR3 has 14 amino acids. The CDR3 loop is CASSMGLVMGEQYF. CDR3 coding DNA: TGTGCCAGCAGTATGGGACTCGTCATGGGGGAGCAGTACTTC.

This clone qualifies as medium-sized. The CDR3 DNA follows: TGTGCCAGCAGCTTAAGTAGCTCCGGGGCTTTCTTT. Its translation: CASSLSSSGAFF. This chain joins TRBV11-2 and TRBJ1-1; D unresolved. The CDR3 spans 12 residues. From germline, CDR1 is SGHAT and CDR2 FQNNGV. V was shortened by 2 bases and J by 11 bases, with 12 bases between the two germline ends.